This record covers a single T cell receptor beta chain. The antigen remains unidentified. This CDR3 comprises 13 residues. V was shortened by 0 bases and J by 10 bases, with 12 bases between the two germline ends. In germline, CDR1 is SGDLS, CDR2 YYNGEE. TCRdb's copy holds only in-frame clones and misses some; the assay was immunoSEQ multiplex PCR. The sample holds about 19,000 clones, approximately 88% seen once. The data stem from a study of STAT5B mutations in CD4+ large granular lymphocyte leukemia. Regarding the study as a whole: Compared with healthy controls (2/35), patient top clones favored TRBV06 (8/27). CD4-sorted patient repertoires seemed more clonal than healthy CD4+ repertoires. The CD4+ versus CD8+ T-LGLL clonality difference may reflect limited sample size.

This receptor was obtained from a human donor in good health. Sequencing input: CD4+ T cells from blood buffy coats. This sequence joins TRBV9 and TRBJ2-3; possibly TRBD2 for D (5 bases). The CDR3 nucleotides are TGTGCCAGCAGCGTAGCTCAAGCGGCGTCGCAGTATTTT. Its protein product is CASSVAQAASQYF.